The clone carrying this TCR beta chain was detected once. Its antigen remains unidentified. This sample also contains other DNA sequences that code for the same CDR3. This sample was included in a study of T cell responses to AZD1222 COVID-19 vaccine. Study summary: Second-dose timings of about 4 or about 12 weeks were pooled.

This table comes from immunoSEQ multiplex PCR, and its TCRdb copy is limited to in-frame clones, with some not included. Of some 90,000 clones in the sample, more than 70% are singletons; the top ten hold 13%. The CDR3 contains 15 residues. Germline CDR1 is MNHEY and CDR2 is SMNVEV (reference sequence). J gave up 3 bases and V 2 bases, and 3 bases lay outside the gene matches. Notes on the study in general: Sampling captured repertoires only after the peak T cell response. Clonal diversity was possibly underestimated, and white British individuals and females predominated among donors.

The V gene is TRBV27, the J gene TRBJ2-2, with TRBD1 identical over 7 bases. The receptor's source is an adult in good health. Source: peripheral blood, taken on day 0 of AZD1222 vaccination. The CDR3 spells CASSLGRGYTGELFF. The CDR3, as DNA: TGTGCCAGCAGTTTAGGCAGGGGGTACACCGGGGAGCTGTTTTTT.